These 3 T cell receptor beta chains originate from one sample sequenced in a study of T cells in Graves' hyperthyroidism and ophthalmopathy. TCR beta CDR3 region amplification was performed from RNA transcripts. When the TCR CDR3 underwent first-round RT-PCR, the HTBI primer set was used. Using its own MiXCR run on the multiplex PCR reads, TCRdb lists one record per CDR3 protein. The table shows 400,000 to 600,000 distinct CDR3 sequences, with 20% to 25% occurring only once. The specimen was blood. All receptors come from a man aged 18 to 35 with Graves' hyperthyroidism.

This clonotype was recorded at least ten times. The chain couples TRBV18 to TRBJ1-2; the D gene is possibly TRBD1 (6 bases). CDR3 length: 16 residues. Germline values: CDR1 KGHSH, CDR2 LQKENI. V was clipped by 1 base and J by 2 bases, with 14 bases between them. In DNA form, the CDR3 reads TGTGCCAGCTCACCACGAGGCCCAGGGGAAAACTATGGCTACACCTTC. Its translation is CASSPRGPGENYGYTF.

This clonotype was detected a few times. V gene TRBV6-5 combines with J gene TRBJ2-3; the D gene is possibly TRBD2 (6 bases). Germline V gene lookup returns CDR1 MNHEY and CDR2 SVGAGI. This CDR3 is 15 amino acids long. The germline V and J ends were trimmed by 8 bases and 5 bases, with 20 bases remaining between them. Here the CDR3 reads CASGFVGGAGDTQYF. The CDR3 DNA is TGTGCCAGCGGTTTCGTCGGAGGGGCAGGAGATACGCAGTATTTT.

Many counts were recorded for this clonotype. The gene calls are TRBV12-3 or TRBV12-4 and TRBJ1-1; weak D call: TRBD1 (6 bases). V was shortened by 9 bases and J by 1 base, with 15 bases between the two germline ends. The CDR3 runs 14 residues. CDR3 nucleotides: TGTGCCAGTGGCTGGGTAGGGGGGAACACTGAAGCTTTCTTT. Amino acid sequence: CASGWVGGNTEAFF.